This T cell receptor beta chain was captured by sequencing in a study of tumor-infiltrating lymphocytes in primary liver carcinoma. The wider study: Surgeons treated the primary liver carcinoma of the patients by surgical resection.

Both blood RNA, taken from unsorted whole blood, and germline DNA were extracted. Peripheral blood, around 4 milliliters, was collected prior to surgery. This CDR3 has 15 residues. V dropped 6 bases and J dropped 3 bases, with 18 bases sitting between them. Germline-derived CDR1 and CDR2 are MDHEN and SYDVKM. TCR beta cDNA was made from 400 to 600 ng total RNA with a constant-region primer. Three nested multiplex PCR rounds of slightly modified ARM-PCR generated TCR beta libraries. Amplification in the first two PCR rounds was performed using TRBV1-TRBV30 forward primers and a C-beta reverse primer for 10 cycles each. TCRdb reprocessed the multiplex PCR reads via MiXCR and lists one record per CDR3 protein. The sample carries about 330,000 distinct CDR3 sequences, less than 75% recorded once. This clonotype has more than one count but fewer than ten.

The V gene is TRBV28, the J gene TRBJ2-7; D unclear. The sequenced sample was peripheral blood. This TCR derives from a man aged 35-49 years with primary liver carcinoma and hepatitis B virus infection. This chain's CDR3 is CASRATPEGIYEQYF. The DNA of the CDR3 is TGTGCCAGCAGGGCCACTCCAGAAGGGATCTACGAGCAGTACTTC.